This T cell receptor beta chain was identified during a study of beta chain features in type 1 diabetes. In this sample, this clone turned up a few times. Its antigen is unidentified. The study, taken as a whole, reports: Whether HLA type affects TCRB rearrangement stayed undetermined in the present work.

Losses at the gene ends were 0 bases for V and 6 bases for J; bases not matched to a gene: 8. Germline V lookup: CDR1 SGHRS, CDR2 YFSETQ. The CDR3 totals 16 residues. Sequenced material consisted of expressed TCRB transcripts (all of the isolated RNA was reverse transcribed). TCRdb's table, derived via immunoSEQ multiplex PCR, lists solely in-frame clones and lacks some. This table holds 900,000 or so clones, about a sixth found once. Sample: naive CD4+ T cells from blood. The V gene is TRBV5-1, the J gene TRBJ2-1; 8 bases are shared with TRBD1. The receptor was derived from a woman between 18 and 29 years old in good health. The CDR3 region is CASSLVVGQGANEQFF. In DNA, the CDR3 is TGCGCCAGCAGCTTGGTAGTTGGACAGGGTGCCAATGAGCAGTTCTTC.